Listed below are T cell receptor beta chains from one sample, sequenced in a study of OX40 agonist ivuxolimab in advanced cancers. Clones were sequenced by immunoSEQ multiplex PCR, and TCRdb holds only the in-frame ones, with some missing. Of roughly 58,000 clones in the sample, around 85% were seen once. The starting material was CD4+ or CD8+ T cells sorted from blood, obtained in a trial of the OX40 agonist ivuxolimab. The receptors were sampled from an adult with an advanced solid tumor such as melanoma, head and neck, liver or kidney cancer. CDR3s include the opening cysteine and the closing phenylalanine or tryptophan. The D gene is left open where the match is weak. Only some rows state a clone size, as once, few, many or a class for expanded clones.

>TRBV7-3|NA|NA|TRBJ2-2
CASSPRVNTGELFF
TGTGCCAGCAGCCCGCGGGTGAACACCGGGGAGCTGTTTTTT
>TRBV7-2|once|NA|TRBJ1-6
CASSLASLTSPLHF
TGTGCCAGCAGCTTAGCAAGTCTGACTTCACCCCTCCACTTT
>TRBV18|NA|NA|TRBJ2-6
CASSPMASGASGANVLTF
TGTGCCAGCTCACCAATGGCATCCGGGGCCTCTGGGGCCAACGTCCTGACTTTC
>TRBV9|NA|TRBD2|TRBJ2-1
CASSSSGRAYNEQFF
TGTGCCAGCAGCTCCAGCGGGAGGGCCTACAATGAGCAGTTCTTC
>TRBV5-6|NA|NA|TRBJ1-3
CASSGGVISGNTIYF
TGTGCCAGCAGCGGAGGGGTGATTTCCGGAAACACCATATATTTT
>TRBV2|NA|TRBD1|TRBJ2-3
CASRPNRGQGDTQYF
TGTGCCAGCAGGCCTAACAGGGGGCAGGGAGATACGCAGTATTTT
>TRBV4-3|NA|NA|TRBJ2-3
CASSQEGSTDTQYF
TGCGCCAGCAGCCAAGAGGGCAGCACAGATACGCAGTATTTT
>TRBV10-3|few|NA|TRBJ1-3
CAISPGATGNTIYF
TGTGCCATTTCTCCGGGGGCAACCGGAAACACCATATATTTT
>TRBV1|NA|NA|TRBJ2-2
CTSSQEGTSGLDTGELFF
TGCACCAGCAGCCAAGAGGGGACTAGCGGGCTTGACACCGGGGAGCTGTTTTTT
>TRBV28|NA|TRBD2|TRBJ2-7
CASSFRTSGRSTEGEQYF
TGTGCCAGCAGTTTTCGGACTAGCGGGAGGTCAACCGAGGGCGAGCAGTACTTC
>TRBV6-5|NA|NA|TRBJ2-7
CASTPAPTYEQYF
TGTGCCAGCACCCCCGCACCAACCTACGAGCAGTACTTC
>TRBV19|NA|TRBD2|TRBJ2-7
CASSPVTAGVYEQYF
TGTGCCAGTAGTCCCGTGACAGCGGGAGTCTACGAGCAGTACTTC
>TRBV6-5|NA|NA|TRBJ1-1
CASSYDSPPTEAFF
TGTGCCAGCAGTTACGACAGTCCGCCCACTGAAGCTTTCTTT
>TRBV19|NA|TRBD2|TRBJ2-1
CATTPSGGYNEQFF
TGTGCCACCACACCTAGCGGGGGATACAATGAGCAGTTCTTC
>TRBV2|NA|TRBD2|TRBJ2-7
CASGILAGPHEQYF
TGTGCCAGTGGAATATTAGCGGGTCCCCACGAGCAGTACTTC
>TRBV11-2|few|TRBD2|TRBJ2-3
CASSRAGGGDTQYF
TGTGCCAGCAGCCGAGCGGGAGGAGGGGATACGCAGTATTTT
>TRBV18|NA|NA|TRBJ1-2
CASSLNSDRSYGYTF
TGTGCCAGCTCATTAAACTCTGACAGATCCTATGGCTACACCTTC
>TRBV6-6|NA|NA|TRBJ1-5
CASRGGGGGNQPQHF
TGTGCCAGCAGGGGCGGTGGGGGGGGCAATCAGCCCCAGCATTTT
>TRBV28|NA|TRBD2|TRBJ2-7
CASSLFSGIGSYEQYF
TGTGCCAGCAGTTTATTTAGCGGGATAGGGTCCTACGAGCAGTACTTC
>TRBV7-9|NA|NA|TRBJ2-5
CASSTGHSKRETQYF
TGTGCCAGCAGCACGGGCCATTCTAAACGCGAGACCCAGTACTTC
>TRBV6-4|NA|NA|TRBJ1-5
CASSEDPAGNQPQHF
TGTGCCAGCAGTGAAGACCCGGCTGGGAATCAGCCCCAGCATTTT
>TRBV7-1|NA|NA|TRBJ2-5
CASSLGPTQYF
TGTGCCAGCAGCTTAGGTCCGACCCAGTACTTC
>TRBV6-1|few|NA|TRBJ2-1
CASSRTPSYNEQFF
TGTGCCAGCAGTAGGACGCCGTCCTACAATGAGCAGTTCTTC
>TRBV11-3|NA|TRBD1|TRBJ2-1
CASSTGTGVNNEQFF
TGTGCCAGCAGCACCGGGACAGGGGTCAACAATGAGCAGTTCTTC
>TRBV6-5|NA|NA|TRBJ2-2
CASSYWGGELFF
TGTGCCAGCAGTTACTGGGGCGGGGAGCTGTTTTTT
>TRBV12-5|NA|NA|TRBJ2-1
CASGLSENNEQFF
TGTGCTAGTGGTTTGTCGGAAAACAATGAGCAGTTCTTC
>TRBV29-1|NA|TRBD1|TRBJ1-4
CSAGGSGKLFF
TGCAGCGCAGGGGGGAGTGGGAAACTGTTTTTT
>TRBV10-3|NA|TRBD2|TRBJ2-3
CAISKTSGSSDTQYF
TGTGCCATCAGTAAGACTAGCGGGAGTTCAGATACGCAGTATTTT
>TRBV7-2|NA|NA|TRBJ2-2
CASSLLGTGELFF
TGTGCCAGCAGCTTATTGGGCACCGGGGAGCTGTTTTTT
>TRBV6-5|NA|NA|TRBJ2-7
CASSYISGRVEVGQYF
TGTGCCAGCAGTTACATCTCTGGGAGAGTTGAGGTGGGGCAGTACTTC
>TRBV28|NA|NA|TRBJ1-4
CASSLWTAEKLFF
TGTGCCAGCAGTTTATGGACGGCCGAAAAACTGTTTTTT
>TRBV11-3|NA|NA|TRBJ2-7
CASSLLRGGEQYF
TGTGCCAGCAGCCTCCTCCGAGGGGGCGAGCAGTACTTC
>TRBV2|NA|NA|TRBJ2-7
CASSERGILSYEQYF
TGTGCCAGCAGCGAGAGGGGGATCCTCTCCTACGAGCAGTACTTC
>TRBV7-2|NA|NA|TRBJ1-1
CASSLGAGQKAFF
TGTGCCAGCAGCTTAGGGGCTGGACAGAAAGCTTTCTTT
>TRBV7-2|NA|TRBD2|TRBJ2-3
CASSSDSGIDTQYF
TGTGCCAGCAGCTCCGATAGCGGGATTGATACGCAGTATTTT
>TRBV28|once|NA|TRBJ2-1
CASSLGGYNEQFF
TGTGCCAGCAGTCTAGGGGGATACAATGAGCAGTTCTTC
>TRBV4-3|NA|NA|TRBJ2-2
CASSQDFGGAGELFF
TGCGCCAGCAGCCAAGATTTCGGCGGGGCCGGGGAGCTGTTTTTT
>TRBV5-6|NA|NA|TRBJ2-1
CASSLARGRTSYNEQFF
TGTGCCAGCAGCTTGGCTCGGGGAAGGACATCTTACAATGAGCAGTTCTTC
>TRBV15|NA|NA|TRBJ1-4
CATSRVRGREKLFF
TGTGCCACCAGCAGAGTTAGGGGACGTGAAAAACTGTTTTTT
>TRBV29-1|medium-sized|TRBD1|TRBJ2-7
CSVDTGQGTYEQYF
TGCAGCGTCGATACGGGACAGGGGACCTACGAGCAGTACTTC
>TRBV28|NA|NA|TRBJ2-5
CASRGGRWRAVETQYF
TGTGCCAGCAGGGGCGGTCGATGGAGGGCCGTCGAGACCCAGTACTTC
>TRBV7-9|few|NA|TRBJ1-2
CASNNGYNGYTF
TGTGCCAGCAACAACGGGTACAATGGCTACACCTTC
>TRBV19|NA|NA|TRBJ1-5
CASGHDNQPQHF
TGTGCCAGCGGACACGATAATCAGCCCCAGCATTTT
>TRBV6-1|NA|NA|TRBJ2-7
CASSDPRGKSYEQYF
TGTGCCAGCAGTGACCCGAGAGGGAAGTCCTACGAGCAGTACTTC
>TRBV6-1|NA|TRBD2|TRBJ2-3
CASTSGSTDTQYF
TGTGCCAGCACTAGCGGGAGCACAGATACGCAGTATTTT
>TRBV5-1|NA|NA|TRBJ2-2
CASSLDTSLQPGELFF
TGCGCCAGCAGCTTGGATACCTCCCTCCAACCCGGGGAGCTGTTTTTT
>TRBV18|NA|NA|TRBJ1-2
CASSLGIYREGYNGYTF
TGTGCCAGCTCCCTGGGCATATACAGGGAAGGATATAATGGCTACACCTTC
>TRBV30|NA|NA|TRBJ2-7
CAWTSGSDSYEQYF
TGTGCCTGGACCTCGGGGAGTGACTCCTACGAGCAGTACTTC
>TRBV7-9|NA|TRBD1|TRBJ2-3
CASRRPQGFTDTQYF
TGTGCCAGCAGGCGACCACAGGGGTTCACAGATACGCAGTATTTT
>TRBV4-3|NA|NA|TRBJ2-3
CADWRYSTDTQYF
TGCGCAGACTGGAGATATAGCACAGATACGCAGTATTTT
>TRBV11-2|NA|TRBD1|TRBJ1-3
CASSATGGITGNTIYF
TGTGCCAGCAGCGCGACAGGGGGCATAACTGGAAACACCATATATTTT
>TRBV25-1|NA|NA|TRBJ2-3
CASTQRTTDTQYF
TGTGCCAGCACACAGCGGACCACAGATACGCAGTATTTT
>TRBV2|NA|NA|TRBJ1-3
CASSQSPGTGNTIYF
TGTGCCAGCAGTCAATCCCCGGGGACTGGAAACACCATATATTTT
>TRBV11-2|NA|TRBD2|TRBJ2-2
CASSSTSGGGTGELFF
TGTGCCAGCAGCTCGACTAGCGGGGGGGGCACCGGGGAGCTGTTTTTT